This TCR beta chain is drawn from a study of T cell repertoires in cytomegalovirus infection. For the study at large: Both CMV infection and a matching HLA type were indicated by public TCR beta signatures. Findings and limits, study-wide: Dominating the ex vivo response were HLA-C-restricted CMV-specific TCR beta clonotypes. Cumulative frequency of public TCR beta families picked out carriers of CMV plus the relevant HLA.

From the reads, TCRdb called clonotypes with MiXCR, one entry per CDR3 protein. The repertoire includes about 250,000 distinct CDR3 sequences, around 6.4% of them detected once, and around 6.9% sits in the top ten. This clonotype was seen many times. Its antigen is currently unknown. This CDR3 region has 14 residues. V shed 6 bases and J shed 0 bases, with 15 bases lying between them. Germline V CDR1 and CDR2: DFQATT, SNEGSKA (reference sequence). This chain links TRBV20-1 with TRBJ2-7; no definite D call. The TCR originated in a human donor in good health (CMV status not recorded). Some clones in this sample may be carry-over from other donors' samples. Sequenced input: PBMCs. The CDR3 loop is CSAPRPDGSYEQYF. For the CDR3, the DNA is TGCAGTGCCCCGCGTCCGGACGGCTCCTACGAGCAGTACTTC.